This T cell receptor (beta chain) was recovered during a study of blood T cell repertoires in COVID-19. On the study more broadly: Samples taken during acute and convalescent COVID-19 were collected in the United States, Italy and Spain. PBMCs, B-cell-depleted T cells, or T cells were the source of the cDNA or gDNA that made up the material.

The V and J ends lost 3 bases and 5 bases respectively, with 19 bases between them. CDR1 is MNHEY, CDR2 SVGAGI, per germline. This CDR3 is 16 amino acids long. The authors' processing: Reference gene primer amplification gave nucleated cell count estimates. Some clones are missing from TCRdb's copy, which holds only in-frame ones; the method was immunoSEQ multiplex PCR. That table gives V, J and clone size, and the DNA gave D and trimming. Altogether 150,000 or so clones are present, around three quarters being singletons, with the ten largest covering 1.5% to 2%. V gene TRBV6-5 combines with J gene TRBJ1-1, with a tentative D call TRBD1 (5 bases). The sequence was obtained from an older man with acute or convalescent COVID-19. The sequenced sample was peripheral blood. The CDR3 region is CASSYSPKGMRTEAFF. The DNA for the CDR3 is TGTGCCAGCAGTTATAGCCCCAAGGGGATGAGGACTGAAGCTTTCTTT.